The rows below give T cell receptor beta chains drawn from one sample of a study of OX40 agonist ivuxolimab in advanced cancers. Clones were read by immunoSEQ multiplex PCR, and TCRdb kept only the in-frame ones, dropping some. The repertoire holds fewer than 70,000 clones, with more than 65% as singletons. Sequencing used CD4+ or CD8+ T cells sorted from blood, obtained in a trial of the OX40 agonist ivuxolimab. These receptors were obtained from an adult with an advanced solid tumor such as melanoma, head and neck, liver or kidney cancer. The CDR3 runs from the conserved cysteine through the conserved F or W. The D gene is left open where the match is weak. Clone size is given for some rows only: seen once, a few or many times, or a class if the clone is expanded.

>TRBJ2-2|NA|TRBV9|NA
TGTGCCAGCAGCGTAGAGCCGCCTGGGGAGCTGTTTTTT
CASSVEPPGELFF
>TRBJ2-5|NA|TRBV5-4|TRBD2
TGTGCCAGCAGCTCGCGGAGGGAGGGCCAAGGGACCCAGTACTTC
CASSSRREGQGTQYF
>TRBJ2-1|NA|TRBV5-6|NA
TGTGCCAGCAGCTTGACTCCCCCGTTCTCGGGGGAGCAGTTCTTC
CASSLTPPFSGEQFF
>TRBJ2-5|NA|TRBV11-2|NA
TGTGCCAGCAGCTTACCCACTAGCCCGGAGACCCAGTACTTC
CASSLPTSPETQYF
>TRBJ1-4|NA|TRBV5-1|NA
TGCGCCAGCAGCTTGGATGGGGGTGTTAATGAAAAACTGTTTTTT
CASSLDGGVNEKLFF
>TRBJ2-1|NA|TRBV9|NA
TGTGCCAGCAGCGTAGGGGTAGCTTTTGAAAATGAGCAGTTCTTC
CASSVGVAFENEQFF
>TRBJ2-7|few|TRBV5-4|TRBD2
TGTGCCAGCAGCTTAACTAGCGGCTACGAGCAGTACTTC
CASSLTSGYEQYF
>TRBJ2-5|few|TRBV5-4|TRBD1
TGTGCCAGCAGCTTTTCCGGGGACAGAGTGCAAGAGACCCAGTACTTC
CASSFSGDRVQETQYF
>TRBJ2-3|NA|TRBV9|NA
TGTGCCAGCAGCGTAGACCACGGGGATACGCAGTATTTT
CASSVDHGDTQYF
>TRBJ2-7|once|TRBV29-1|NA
TGCAGCGTTGCGCGACGGATTTCCTACGAGCAGTACTTC
CSVARRISYEQYF
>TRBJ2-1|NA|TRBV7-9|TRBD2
TGTGCCAGCAGCCGAAGGGCTAGCGGGAGCGTAGGCAATGAGCAGTTCTTC
CASSRRASGSVGNEQFF
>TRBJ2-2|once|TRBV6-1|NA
TGTGCCAGCAGGTGGGAGTCAAACACCGGGGAGCTGTTTTTT
CASRWESNTGELFF
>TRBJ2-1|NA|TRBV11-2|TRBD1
TGTGCCAGCAGCTTTCCCCCCCTCGGGGACAGGGGGTTCTACAATGAGCAGTTCTTC
CASSFPPLGDRGFYNEQFF
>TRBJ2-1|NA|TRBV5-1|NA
TGCGCCAGCAGCGTTAGCGTAGGGAATGAGCAGTTCTTC
CASSVSVGNEQFF
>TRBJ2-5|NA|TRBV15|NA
TGTGCCACCAGCAGAGATGGGGGGACAGAGACCCAGTACTTC
CATSRDGGTETQYF
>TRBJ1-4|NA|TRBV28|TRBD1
TGTGCCAGCATCCCCGCCGGGGACAGGCTTGCAACTAATGAAAAACTGTTTTTT
CASIPAGDRLATNEKLFF
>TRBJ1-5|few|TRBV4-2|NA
TGTGCCAGCAGCCAAGATCTGCCGGGGAACGGAAATCAGCCCCAGCATTTT
CASSQDLPGNGNQPQHF
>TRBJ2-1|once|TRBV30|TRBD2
TGTGCCTCATTAGCGGGAGTTTTCAATGAGCAGTTCTTC
CASLAGVFNEQFF
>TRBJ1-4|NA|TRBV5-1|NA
TGCGCCAGCAGAAAGGAGTTTAATGAAAAACTGTTTTTT
CASRKEFNEKLFF
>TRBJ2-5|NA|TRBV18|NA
TGTGCCAGCTCACCACCGGGGGGCAAGATGGGGACCCAGTACTTC
CASSPPGGKMGTQYF
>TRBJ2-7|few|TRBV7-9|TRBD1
TGTGCCAGCAGCTTCTTCGCACAGGGGGTCGACGAGCAGTACTTC
CASSFFAQGVDEQYF
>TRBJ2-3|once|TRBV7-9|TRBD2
TGTGCCAGCAGCCCAAAACTAGCGGAAGACACAGATACGCAGTATTTT
CASSPKLAEDTDTQYF
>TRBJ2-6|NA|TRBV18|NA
TGTGCCAGCTCACCACCGGTTTGGGGGGTCTCTGGGGCCAACGTCCTGACTTTC
CASSPPVWGVSGANVLTF
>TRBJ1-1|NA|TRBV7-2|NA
TGTGCCAGCAGCTACTGGGACCGGAACACTGAAGCTTTCTTT
CASSYWDRNTEAFF
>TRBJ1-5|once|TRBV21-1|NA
TGTGCCAGCAGCATAGGGGGAGGGGGGTCATTTAGCAATCAGCCCCAGCATTTT
CASSIGGGGSFSNQPQHF
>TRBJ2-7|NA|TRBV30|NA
TGTGCCCCTGACTGGATCTACGAGCAGTACTTC
CAPDWIYEQYF
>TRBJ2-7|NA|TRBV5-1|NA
TGCGCCAGCAGTCACGATACCGAGCAGTACTTC
CASSHDTEQYF
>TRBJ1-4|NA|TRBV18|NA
TGTGCCAGCTCAGAAGACATGAACTACGAAAAACTGTTTTTT
CASSEDMNYEKLFF
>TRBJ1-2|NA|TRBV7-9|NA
TGTGCCAGCAGCTTAGCGCAACCACTCGGCTACACCTTC
CASSLAQPLGYTF
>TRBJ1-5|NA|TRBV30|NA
TGTGCCTGGAGTGTCCTCAGAGGGGCCAATCAGCCCCAGCATTTT
CAWSVLRGANQPQHF
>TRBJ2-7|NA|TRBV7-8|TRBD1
TGTGCCAGCAGCCCCGGACAGGCTCTCTCCTACGAGCAGTACTTC
CASSPGQALSYEQYF
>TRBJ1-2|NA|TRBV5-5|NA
TGTGCCAGCAGCTGGGGCCGGTATGGCTACACCTTC
CASSWGRYGYTF
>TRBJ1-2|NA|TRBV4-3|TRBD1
TGCGCCAGCAGCCAAGGGACAGGGAACGACTATGGCTACACCTTC
CASSQGTGNDYGYTF
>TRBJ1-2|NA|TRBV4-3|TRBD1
TGCGCCAGCAGCCAAGATGCAGGGGGAAGGGGCTACACCTTC
CASSQDAGGRGYTF
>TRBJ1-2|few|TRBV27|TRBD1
TGTGCCAGCCGCTTCAGGGGGGACAGGGGGATCGGCTACACCTTC
CASRFRGDRGIGYTF
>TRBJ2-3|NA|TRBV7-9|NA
TGTGCCAGCAGCTCCAGGGGGGCGGACCTACGGCCAGATACGCAGTATTTT
CASSSRGADLRPDTQYF
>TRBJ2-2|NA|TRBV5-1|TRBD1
TGCGCCAGCAGCTCCCCAGGGGGCAACACCGGGGAGCTGTTTTTT
CASSSPGGNTGELFF
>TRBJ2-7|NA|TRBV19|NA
TGTGCCAGTAGTATAGGCTCGACTTCCTACGAGCAGTACTTC
CASSIGSTSYEQYF
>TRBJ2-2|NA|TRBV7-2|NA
TGTGCCAGCAGCTTACTCGGGACAAACACCGGGGAGCTGTTTTTT
CASSLLGTNTGELFF
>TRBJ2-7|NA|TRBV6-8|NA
TGTGCCAGCAAAGTCGGCTACGAGCAGTACTTC
CASKVGYEQYF
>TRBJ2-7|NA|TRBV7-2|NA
TGTGCCAGCAGCTTAGCGGGGGACCGAGCCTACGAGCAGTACTTC
CASSLAGDRAYEQYF